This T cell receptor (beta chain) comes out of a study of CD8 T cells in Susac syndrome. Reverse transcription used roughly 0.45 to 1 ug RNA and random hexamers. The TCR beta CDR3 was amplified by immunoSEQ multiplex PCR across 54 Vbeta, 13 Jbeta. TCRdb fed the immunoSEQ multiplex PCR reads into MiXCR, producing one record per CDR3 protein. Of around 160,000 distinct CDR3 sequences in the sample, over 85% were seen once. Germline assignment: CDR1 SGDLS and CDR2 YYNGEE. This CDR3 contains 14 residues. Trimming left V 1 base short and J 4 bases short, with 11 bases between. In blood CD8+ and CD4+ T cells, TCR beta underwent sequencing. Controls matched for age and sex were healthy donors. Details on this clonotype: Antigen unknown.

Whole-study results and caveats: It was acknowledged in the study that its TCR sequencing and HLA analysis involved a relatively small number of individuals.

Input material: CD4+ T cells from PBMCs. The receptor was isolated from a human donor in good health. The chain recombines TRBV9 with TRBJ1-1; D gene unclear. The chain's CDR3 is CASSVRFEGTEAFF. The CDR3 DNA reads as TGTGCCAGCAGCGTAAGGTTTGAGGGCACTGAAGCTTTCTTT.